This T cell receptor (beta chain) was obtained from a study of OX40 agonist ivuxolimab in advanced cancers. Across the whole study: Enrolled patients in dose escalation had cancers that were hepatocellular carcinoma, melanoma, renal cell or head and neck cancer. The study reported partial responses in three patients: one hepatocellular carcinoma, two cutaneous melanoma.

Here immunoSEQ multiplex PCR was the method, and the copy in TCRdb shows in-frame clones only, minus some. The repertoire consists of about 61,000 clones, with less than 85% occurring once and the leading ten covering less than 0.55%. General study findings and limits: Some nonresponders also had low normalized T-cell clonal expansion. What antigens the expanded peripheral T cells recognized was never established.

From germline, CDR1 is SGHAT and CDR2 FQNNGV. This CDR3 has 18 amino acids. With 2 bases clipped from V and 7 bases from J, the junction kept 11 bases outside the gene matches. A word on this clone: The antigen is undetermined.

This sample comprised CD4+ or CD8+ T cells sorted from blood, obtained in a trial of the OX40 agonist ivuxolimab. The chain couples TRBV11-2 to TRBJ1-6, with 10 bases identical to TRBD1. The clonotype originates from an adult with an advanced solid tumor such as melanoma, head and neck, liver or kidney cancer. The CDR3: CASSLSTGTGERNSPLHF. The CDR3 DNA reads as TGTGCCAGCAGCTTATCTACCGGGACAGGGGAAAGAAATTCACCCCTCCACTTT.